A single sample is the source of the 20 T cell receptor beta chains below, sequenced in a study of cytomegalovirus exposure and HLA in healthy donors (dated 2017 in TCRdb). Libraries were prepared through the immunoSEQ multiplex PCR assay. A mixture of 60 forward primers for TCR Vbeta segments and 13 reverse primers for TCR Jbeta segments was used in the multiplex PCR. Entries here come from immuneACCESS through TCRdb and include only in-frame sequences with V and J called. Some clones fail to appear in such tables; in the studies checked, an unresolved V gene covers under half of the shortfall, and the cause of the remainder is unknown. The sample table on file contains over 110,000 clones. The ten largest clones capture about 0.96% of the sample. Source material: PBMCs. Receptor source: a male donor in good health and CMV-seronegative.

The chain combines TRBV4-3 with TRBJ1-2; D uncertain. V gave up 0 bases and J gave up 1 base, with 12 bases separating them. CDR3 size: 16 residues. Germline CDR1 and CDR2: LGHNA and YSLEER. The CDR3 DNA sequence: TGCGCCAGCAGCCAAGATATCCCGATCTATAACTATGGCTACACCTTC. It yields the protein CASSQDIPIYNYGYTF.

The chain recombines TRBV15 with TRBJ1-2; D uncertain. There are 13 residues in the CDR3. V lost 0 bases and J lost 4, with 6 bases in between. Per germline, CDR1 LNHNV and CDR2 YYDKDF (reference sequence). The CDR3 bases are TGTGCCACCAGCAGAGATTCTACCTATGGCTACACCTTC. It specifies CATSRDSTYGYTF.

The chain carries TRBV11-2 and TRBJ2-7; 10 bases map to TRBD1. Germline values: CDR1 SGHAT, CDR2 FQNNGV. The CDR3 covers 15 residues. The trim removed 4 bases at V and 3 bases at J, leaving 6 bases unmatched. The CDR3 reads CASSSPGQGRYEQYF. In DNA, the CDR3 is TGTGCCAGCAGCTCCCCGGGACAGGGGCGCTACGAGCAGTACTTC.

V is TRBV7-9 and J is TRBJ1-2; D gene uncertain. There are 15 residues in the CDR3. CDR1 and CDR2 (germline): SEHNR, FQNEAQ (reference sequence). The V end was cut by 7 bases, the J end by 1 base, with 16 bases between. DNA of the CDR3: TGTGCCAGCACTCGTCTAGCGGGCCTTAACTATGGCTACACCTTC. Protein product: CASTRLAGLNYGYTF.

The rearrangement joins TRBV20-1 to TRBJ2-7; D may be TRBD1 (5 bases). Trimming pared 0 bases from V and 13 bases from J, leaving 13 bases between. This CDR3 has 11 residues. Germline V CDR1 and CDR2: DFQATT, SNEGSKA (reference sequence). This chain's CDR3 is CSARDYETDYF. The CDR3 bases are TGCAGTGCTAGAGATTACGAGACAGATTACTTC.

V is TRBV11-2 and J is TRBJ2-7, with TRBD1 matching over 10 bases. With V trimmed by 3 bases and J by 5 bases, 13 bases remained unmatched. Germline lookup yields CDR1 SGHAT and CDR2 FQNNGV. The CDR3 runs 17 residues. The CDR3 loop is CASSFSPTGQGGNEQYF. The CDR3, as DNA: TGTGCCAGCAGCTTTTCGCCGACAGGACAGGGGGGTAACGAGCAGTACTTC.

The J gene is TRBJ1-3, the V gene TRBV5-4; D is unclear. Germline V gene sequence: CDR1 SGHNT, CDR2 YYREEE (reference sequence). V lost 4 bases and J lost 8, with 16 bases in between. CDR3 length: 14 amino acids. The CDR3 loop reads CASSLGTRVDTIYF. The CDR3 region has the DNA TGTGCCAGCAGCCTAGGAACACGGGTAGACACCATATATTTT.

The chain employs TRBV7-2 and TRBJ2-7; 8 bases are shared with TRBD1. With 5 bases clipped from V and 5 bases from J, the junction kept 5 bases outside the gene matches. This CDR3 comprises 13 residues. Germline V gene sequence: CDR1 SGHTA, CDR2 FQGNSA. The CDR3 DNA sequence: TGTGCCAGCAGCCAGACAGGGGTACACGAGCAGTACTTC. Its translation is CASSQTGVHEQYF.

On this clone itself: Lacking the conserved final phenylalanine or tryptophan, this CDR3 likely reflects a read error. The CDR3 protein is CATTGDTEAFL. The CDR3 nucleotides are TGTGCCACCACCGGGGACACTGAAGCTTTCCTT. V gene TRBV6-5 combines with J gene TRBJ1-1; D gene ambiguous. From germline, CDR1 is MNHEY and CDR2 SVGAGI. V was shortened by 10 bases and J by 3 bases, with 9 bases between the two germline ends. The CDR3 sequence is 11 residues long.

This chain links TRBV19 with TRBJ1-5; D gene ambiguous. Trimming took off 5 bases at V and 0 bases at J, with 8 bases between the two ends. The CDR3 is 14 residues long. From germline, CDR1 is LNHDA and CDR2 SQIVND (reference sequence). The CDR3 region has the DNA TGTGCCAGTAGTGGAGGACGTAGCAATCAGCCCCAGCATTTT. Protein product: CASSGGRSNQPQHF. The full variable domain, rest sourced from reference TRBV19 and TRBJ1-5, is DGGITQSPKYLFRKEGQNVTLSCEQNLNHDAMYWYRQDPGQGLRLIYYSQIVNDFQKGDIAEGYSVSREKKESFPLTVTSAQKNPTAFYLCASSGGRSNQPQHFGDGTRLSIL.

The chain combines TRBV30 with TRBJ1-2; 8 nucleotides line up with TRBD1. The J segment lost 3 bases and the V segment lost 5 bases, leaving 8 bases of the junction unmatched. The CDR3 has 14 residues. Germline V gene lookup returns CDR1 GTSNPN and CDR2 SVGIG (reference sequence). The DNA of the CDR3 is TGTGCCTGGGGACAGGGTAGTCCATACTATGGCTACACCTTC. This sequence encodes CAWGQGSPYYGYTF.

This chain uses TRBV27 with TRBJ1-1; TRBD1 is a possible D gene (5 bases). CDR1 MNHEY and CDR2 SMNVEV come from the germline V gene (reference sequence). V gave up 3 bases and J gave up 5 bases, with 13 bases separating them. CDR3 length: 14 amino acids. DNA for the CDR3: TGTGCCAGCAGTTTTAGGGGTAGGGATACTGAAGCTTTCTTT. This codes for CASSFRGRDTEAFF.

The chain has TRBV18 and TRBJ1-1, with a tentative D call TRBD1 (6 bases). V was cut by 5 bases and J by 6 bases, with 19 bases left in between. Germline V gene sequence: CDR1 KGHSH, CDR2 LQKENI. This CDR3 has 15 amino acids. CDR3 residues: CASSYYRDIDAEAFF. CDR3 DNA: TGTGCCAGCTCATACTACAGGGACATCGACGCTGAAGCTTTCTTT.

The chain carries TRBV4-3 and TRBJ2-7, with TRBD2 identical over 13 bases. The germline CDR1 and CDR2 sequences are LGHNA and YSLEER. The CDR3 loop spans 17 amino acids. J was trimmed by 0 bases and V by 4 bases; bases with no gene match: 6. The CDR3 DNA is TGCGCCAGCAGCCCAGCTAGGACTAGCGGGGGCTCCTACGAGCAGTACTTC. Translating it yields CASSPARTSGGSYEQYF.

The CDR3 DNA sequence: TGTGCCAGCAGTGAAGCGCCCGGACAGGGGATTAAGAACACTGAAGCTTTCTTT. Its protein is CASSEAPGQGIKNTEAFF. The gene calls are TRBV6-1 and TRBJ1-1; 9 bases line up with TRBD1. This CDR3 spans 18 amino acids. The germline gives CDR1 MNHNS, CDR2 SASEGT. V dropped 0 bases and J dropped 1; count of bases not matched to a gene: 9.

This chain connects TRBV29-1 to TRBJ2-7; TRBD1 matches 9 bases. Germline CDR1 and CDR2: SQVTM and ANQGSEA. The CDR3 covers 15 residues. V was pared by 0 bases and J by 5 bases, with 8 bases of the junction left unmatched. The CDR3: CSVEDVRTGVHEQYF. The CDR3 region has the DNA TGCAGCGTTGAAGACGTGAGGACAGGGGTCCACGAGCAGTACTTC.

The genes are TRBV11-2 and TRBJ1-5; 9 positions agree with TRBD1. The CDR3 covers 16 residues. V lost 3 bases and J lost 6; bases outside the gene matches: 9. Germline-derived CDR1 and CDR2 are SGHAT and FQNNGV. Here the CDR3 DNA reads TGTGCCAGCAGCTTGGGGGGACAGGGAGTCGGTCAGCCCCAGCATTTT. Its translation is CASSLGGQGVGQPQHF. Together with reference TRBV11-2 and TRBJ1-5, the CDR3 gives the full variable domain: EAGVAQSPRYKIIEKRQSVAFWCNPISGHATLYWYQQILGQGPKLLIQFQNNGVVDDSQLPKDRFSAERLKGVDSTLKIQPAKLEDSAVYLCASSLGGQGVGQPQHFGDGTRLSIL.

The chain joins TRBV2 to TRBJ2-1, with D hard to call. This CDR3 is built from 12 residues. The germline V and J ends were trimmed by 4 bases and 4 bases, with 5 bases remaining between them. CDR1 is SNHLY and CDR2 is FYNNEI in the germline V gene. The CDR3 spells CASSASYNEQFF. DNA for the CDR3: TGTGCCAGCAGTGCCAGTTACAATGAGCAGTTCTTC.

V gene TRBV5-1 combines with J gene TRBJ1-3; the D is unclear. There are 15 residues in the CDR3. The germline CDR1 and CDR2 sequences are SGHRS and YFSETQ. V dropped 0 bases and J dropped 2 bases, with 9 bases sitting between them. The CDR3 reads CASSLDPGAGNTIYF. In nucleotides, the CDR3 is TGCGCCAGCAGCTTGGACCCGGGAGCTGGAAACACCATATATTTT.

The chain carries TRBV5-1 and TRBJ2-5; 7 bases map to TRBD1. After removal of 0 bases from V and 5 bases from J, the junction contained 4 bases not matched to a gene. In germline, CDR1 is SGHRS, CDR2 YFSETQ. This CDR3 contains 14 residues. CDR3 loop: CASSLGQGGETQYF. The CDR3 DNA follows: TGCGCCAGCAGCTTGGGACAGGGTGGCGAGACCCAGTACTTC. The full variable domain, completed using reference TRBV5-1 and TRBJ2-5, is KAGVTQTPRYLIKTRGQQVTLSCSPISGHRSVSWYQQTPGQGLQFLFEYFSETQRNKGNFPGRFSGRQFSNSRSEMNVSTLELGDSALYLCASSLGQGGETQYFGPGTRLLVL.